One and the same sample provided the 26 T cell receptor beta chains below, sequenced in a study of response to subunit inactivated influenza vaccine. TCRdb re-analysed the RT-PCR reads in MiXCR, keeping a single row per CDR3 protein. The sample lists 630,000 or so distinct CDR3 sequences; approximately 14% were seen once. This sample comprised PBMCs from blood, obtained roughly 12 days after vaccination. The receptor source for this set is a man aged 50-59 years who received an inactivated influenza vaccine.

The V call is TRBV4-1, the J call TRBJ2-5; TRBD1 matches 8 bases. Germline V gene sequence: CDR1 MGHRA, CDR2 YSYEKL. CDR3 length: 15 residues. V gave up 0 bases and J gave up 5 bases; unmatched junction bases: 5. The CDR3 nucleotides are TGCGCCAGCAGCCAAGACGACAGGGGTTGGGAGACCCAGTACTTC. Protein: CASSQDDRGWETQYF.

In its sample, this clonotype was seen a few times. This chain links TRBV3-1 with TRBJ2-1; no firm D call. From germline, CDR1 is LGHDT and CDR2 YNNKEL (reference sequence). V was clipped by 1 base and J by 0 bases, with 7 bases between them. The CDR3 covers 15 residues. CDR3 in DNA: TGTGCCAGCAGCCAAGTAAGGAGCTCCTACAATGAGCAGTTCTTC. Its protein product is CASSQVRSSYNEQFF.

This chain joins TRBV14 and TRBJ2-2; D perhaps matches TRBD2 (5 bases). V lost 1 base to trimming and J lost 5 bases, with 17 bases between them. The germline V gene has CDR1 SGHDN and CDR2 FVKESK. This CDR3 comprises 17 residues. CDR3 coding DNA: TGTGCCAGCAGCCAAGGGGAGCTCCTCACGGGGACCGGGGAGCTGTTTTTT. Translating it yields CASSQGELLTGTGELFF.

This clonotype was seen more than once but under ten times. The rearrangement uses TRBV12-3 or TRBV12-4 and TRBJ2-3; no firm D call. The CDR3 sequence is 13 residues long. V was shortened by 6 bases and J by 9 bases, with 16 bases between the two germline ends. The CDR3 spells CASRSLDRSTQYF. The CDR3 nucleotides are TGTGCCAGCAGATCCCTGGACCGGAGCACGCAGTATTTT.

This clonotype occurred a few times. The gene calls are TRBV12-3 or TRBV12-4 and TRBJ1-5; D not certain. Trimming stripped 0 bases from V and 2 bases from J, with 5 bases between. The CDR3 runs to 14 residues. CDR3: CASSLAQGNQPQHF. In nucleotides, the CDR3 is TGTGCCAGCAGTTTAGCCCAGGGCAATCAGCCCCAGCATTTT.

This rearrangement joins TRBV20-1 to TRBJ2-5; TRBD1 matches 8 bases. The ends lost 2 bases at V and 5 bases at J; junction bases unmatched: 4. CDR3 length equals 13 residues. The germline V gene encodes CDR1 DFQATT and CDR2 SNEGSKA (reference sequence). The CDR3 DNA follows: TGCAGTGCTAGACGGACAGGGTTGGAGACCCAGTACTTC. Translated, it gives CSARRTGLETQYF.

The chain employs TRBV9 and TRBJ2-7; 7 positions agree with TRBD1. Germline CDR1 reads SGDLS; CDR2 reads YYNGEE. The junction had 11 bases not matched to a gene; V was cut back by 3 bases and J by 2 bases. This CDR3 is built from 16 residues. The CDR3 reads CASSADRQLGPYEQYF. DNA of the CDR3: TGTGCCAGCAGCGCGGACAGGCAGCTGGGGCCCTACGAGCAGTACTTC.

This clonotype appeared many times. The chain couples TRBV6-5 to TRBJ1-1; D gene ambiguous. This CDR3 spans 12 amino acids. Trimming shortened V by 2 bases and J by 1 base, and 2 bases separated the two germline ends. Germline V CDR1 and CDR2: MNHEY, SVGAGI. The CDR3: CASSYRNTEAFF. DNA of the CDR3: TGTGCCAGCAGTTACCGGAACACTGAAGCTTTCTTT.

This clonotype was seen ten or more times. The chain has TRBV3-1 and TRBJ2-7; 8 bases agree with TRBD2. The CDR3 spans 13 residues. Germline V gene data show CDR1 as LGHDT and CDR2 as YNNKEL (reference sequence). V dropped 8 bases and J dropped 0; count of bases not matched to a gene: 3. The CDR3 sequence is CASRRGGSYEQYF. The CDR3 DNA is TGTGCCAGCCGCCGGGGGGGCTCCTACGAGCAGTACTTC.

The V and J genes are TRBV6-5 and TRBJ2-2, with 7 bases aligning to TRBD2. The germline gives CDR1 MNHEY, CDR2 SVGAGI. This CDR3 spans 18 amino acids. V trimming: 0 bases; J trimming: 4 bases; junction bases outside the gene matches: 11. CDR3 loop: CASSYSTHETSFTGELFF. In DNA form, the CDR3 reads TGTGCCAGCAGTTACTCGACTCACGAGACTAGCTTCACCGGGGAGCTGTTTTTT.

Many counts were recorded for this clonotype. The rearrangement uses TRBV2 and TRBJ2-5, with D possibly TRBD2 on 5 matching bases. V lost 0 bases and J lost 4, with 12 bases in between. The V gene's germline CDR1 is SNHLY and CDR2 FYNNEI. The CDR3 length is 15 residues. CDR3 DNA: TGTGCCAGCAGTGAAGCGCTCGGGAAGGGAGAGACCCAGTACTTC. It is translated as CASSEALGKGETQYF. The complete variable domain, with remaining parts taken from reference TRBV2 and TRBJ2-5, reads EPEVTQTPSHQVTQMGQEVILRCVPISNHLYFYWYRQILGQKVEFLVSFYNNEISEKSEIFDDQFSVERPDGSNFTLKIRSTKLEDSAMYFCASSEALGKGETQYFGPGTRLLVL.

V gene TRBV6-2 or TRBV6-3 combines with J gene TRBJ2-7; possible D gene TRBD2, 6 bases. The V gene's germline CDR1 is MNHEY and CDR2 SVGEGT. The CDR3 is 13 residues long. V was trimmed by 7 bases and J by 6 bases, leaving 16 bases between them. CDR3 sequence (DNA): TGTGCCAGCACCTTTCAGGGAGGTTTCGAGCAGTACTTC. Protein: CASTFQGGFEQYF.

The chain has TRBV9 and TRBJ2-5; D is undetermined. CDR1 is SGDLS and CDR2 is YYNGEE in the germline V gene. Trimming took off 0 bases at V and 5 bases at J, with 8 bases between the two ends. The CDR3 extends over 13 amino acids. CDR3 sequence (DNA): TGTGCCAGCAGCGTAGTGGGTGGGGAGACCCAGTACTTC. It is translated as CASSVVGGETQYF.

J is TRBJ2-3 and V is TRBV7-8, with a tentative D call TRBD1 (6 bases). Germline lookup yields CDR1 SGHVS and CDR2 FQNEAQ. The CDR3 consists of 15 residues. Trimming took 6 bases from V and 0 from J, leaving 13 bases between them. The CDR3 DNA reads TGTGCCAGCAGTCTTACAGGACAGAGCACAGATACGCAGTATTTT. It specifies CASSLTGQSTDTQYF.

This clonotype is a singleton in its sample. Here the CDR3 reads CSVPSGSVTEAFF. DNA of the CDR3: TGCAGCGTCCCCTCGGGGTCCGTCACTGAAGCTTTCTTT. The chain employs TRBV29-1 and TRBJ1-1; unclear D gene. This CDR3 spans 13 amino acids. The V gene's germline CDR1 is SQVTM and CDR2 ANQGSEA. V lost 6 bases and J 4 bases, leaving 15 bases between the germline ends.

The rearrangement uses TRBV20-1 and TRBJ2-7; 11 bases match TRBD2. Germline CDR1 DFQATT, CDR2 SNEGSKA (reference sequence). The V segment lost 6 bases and the J segment 6 bases; nucleotides outside the gene matches: 7. The CDR3 has 13 residues. For the CDR3, the DNA is TGCAGTGCGCGGCCGGGACTAGCGGTCGAGCAGTACTTC. Protein sequence: CSARPGLAVEQYF.

This clonotype was picked up a small number of times. V and J are TRBV12-3 or TRBV12-4 and TRBJ2-4; TRBD1 matches at 9 bases. The CDR3 length is 14 residues. Trimming at V came to 4 bases and at J to 11 bases, leaving 9 bases not matched to a gene. The CDR3 DNA follows: TGTGCCAGCAGTTCCCAGGACAGGGGCCCTCTTCAGTACTTC. Translating gives CASSSQDRGPLQYF.

This clonotype was recorded a few times. J is TRBJ2-5 and V is TRBV29-1; a weak D match, TRBD1 (5 bases). There are 15 residues in the CDR3. V lost 0 bases and J lost 0, with 11 bases in between. Germline lookup yields CDR1 SQVTM and CDR2 ANQGSEA. Written as DNA, the CDR3 is TGCAGCGTTGAAGAGACAGCCGCGTACCAAGAGACCCAGTACTTC. Translation: CSVEETAAYQETQYF.

Comment on this clonotype: At one boundary the junction diverges from the germline segment, which might be a read error. The chain recombines TRBV5-1 with TRBJ2-5; D not resolved. This CDR3 contains 15 residues. The germline gives CDR1 SGHRS, CDR2 YFSETQ. For the CDR3, the DNA is TGCGCCAGCAGCTTGGGGGTCGGCGGTGAAGACACCCAGTACTTC. Its protein is CASSLGVGGEDTQYF. The whole variable domain, filled in from reference TRBV5-1 and TRBJ2-5, reads KAGVTQTPRYLIKTRGQQVTLSCSPISGHRSVSWYQQTPGQGLQFLFEYFSETQRNKGNFPGRFSGRQFSNSRSEMNVSTLELGDSALYLCASSLGVGGEDTQYFGPGTRLLVL.

This rearrangement joins TRBV13 to TRBJ2-1, with D tentatively TRBD1 or TRBD2 (6 bases each). CDR1 PRHDT and CDR2 FYEKMQ come from the germline V gene (reference sequence). Trimming took 6 bases from V and 3 from J, leaving 18 bases between them. The CDR3 consists of 16 residues. CDR3 DNA sequence: TGTGCCAGCAGTACATCATCCGGGGGCTACTACAATGAGCAGTTCTTC. Translating gives CASSTSSGGYYNEQFF.

This chain links TRBV11-2 with TRBJ2-1; 10 bases agree with TRBD2. The CDR3 covers 15 residues. V was clipped by 5 bases and J by 2 bases; unmatched bases: 3. Germline assignment: CDR1 SGHAT and CDR2 FQNNGV. The CDR3 DNA follows: TGTGCCAGCAGCGCGCTAGCGGGGGCCTACAATGAGCAGTTCTTC. Its protein product is CASSALAGAYNEQFF.

The sample holds a few counts of this clonotype. Germline is not matched at one junction end, which may reflect a read error. The chain joins TRBV6-1 to TRBJ2-1, with 7 bases that match TRBD1. CDR1 is MNHNS, CDR2 SASEGT, per germline. The CDR3 has 15 amino acids. The CDR3 here is CASSRRPTDRAGPLF. The CDR3 DNA reads as TGTGCCAGCAGTAGACGACCAACAGACAGGGCCGGCCCCCTCTTC.

This clonotype was seen a handful of times. The chain combines TRBV12-3 or TRBV12-4 with TRBJ1-3, with 8 bases that match TRBD1. The CDR3 loop spans 15 amino acids. The V segment lost 5 bases and the J segment 4 bases; nucleotides outside the gene matches: 7. CDR3 amino acids: CASSSRQGHGNTIYF. CDR3 sequence (DNA): TGTGCCAGCAGTAGCCGACAGGGGCACGGAAACACCATATATTTT.

The CDR3 sequence is CSVRGRAVETQYF. The CDR3 DNA is TGCAGCGTTCGCGGGAGGGCCGTAGAGACCCAGTACTTC. The V and J genes are TRBV29-1 and TRBJ2-5, with 9 nucleotides matching TRBD2. Trimming removed 5 bases from V and 4 bases from J; junction bases left unmatched: 5. CDR3 length: 13 amino acids. Germline V gene lookup returns CDR1 SQVTM and CDR2 ANQGSEA.

This clonotype has only a few counts. The genes are TRBV6-2 or TRBV6-3 and TRBJ2-3; D is perhaps TRBD2 (6 bases). Germline lookup yields CDR1 MNHEY and CDR2 SVGEGT. V lost 3 bases, J lost 0 bases, and 13 bases lay in between. There are 16 residues in the CDR3. The CDR3: CASSYYPGTSTDTQYF. The CDR3 coding sequence is TGTGCCAGCAGTTATTATCCGGGGACTAGCACAGATACGCAGTATTTT.

In the case of this clonotype: A junction boundary mismatches the germline segment, possibly from a read error. The V call is TRBV27, the J call TRBJ1-1; 7 bases map to TRBD1. In germline, CDR1 is MNHEY, CDR2 SMNVEV (reference sequence). The CDR3 has 13 residues. The CDR3 loop reads CASRKQGRTEAFF. CDR3 DNA sequence: TGTGCCAGCAGGAAACAGGGGAGGACTGAAGCTTTTTTT.